Detailed here is one T cell receptor (beta chain). Healthy bone marrow donors made up the donor group. Both 60 Vbeta primers and 13 Jbeta primers went into the PCR. Method: immunoSEQ multiplex PCR; TCRdb's copy keeps in-frame clones and lacks some. The sample carries about 150,000 clones, about three fifths recorded once. These data are taken from a study of cytomegalovirus exposure and HLA in healthy donors. Study background: Earlier results showed 90 million to 130 million unique TCR beta sequences derived from approximately 170 million T cells.

This CDR3 region has 18 residues. Trimming at V came to 3 bases and at J to 7 bases, leaving 12 bases not matched to a gene. Germline CDR1 reads SGHAT; CDR2 reads FQNNGV. The sequence derives from a male donor in good health and CMV-seronegative. The chain has TRBV11-2 and TRBJ1-6; TRBD1 aligns across 10 bases. Sequencing was done on a sample of PBMCs. The CDR3 region is CASSFTPPGQGGNSPLHF. For the CDR3, the DNA is TGTGCCAGCAGCTTTACCCCCCCCGGACAGGGGGGGAATTCACCCCTCCACTTT.